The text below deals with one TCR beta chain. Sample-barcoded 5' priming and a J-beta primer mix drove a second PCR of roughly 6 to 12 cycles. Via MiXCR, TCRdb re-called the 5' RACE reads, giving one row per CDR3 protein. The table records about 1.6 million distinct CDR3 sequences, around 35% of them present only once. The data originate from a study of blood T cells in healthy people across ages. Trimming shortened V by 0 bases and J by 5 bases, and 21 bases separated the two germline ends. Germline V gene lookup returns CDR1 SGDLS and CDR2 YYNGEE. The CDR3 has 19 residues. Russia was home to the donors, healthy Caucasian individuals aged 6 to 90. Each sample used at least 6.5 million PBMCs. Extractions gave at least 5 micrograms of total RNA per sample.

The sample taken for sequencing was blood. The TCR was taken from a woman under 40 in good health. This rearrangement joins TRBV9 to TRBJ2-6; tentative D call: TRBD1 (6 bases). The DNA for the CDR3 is TGTGCCAGCAGCGTAGAGGGGGTGGTAGCGAATGTTAGGGCCAACGTCCTGACTTTC. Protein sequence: CASSVEGVVANVRANVLTF.